This TCR beta chain was sequenced for a study of blood T cell repertoires in COVID-19 (TCRdb year 2020). A note on the overall study: Samples covering the acute and convalescent phases of COVID-19 were provided by collaborators in the United States, Italy and Spain. The repertoires were released in a freely available public database meant as a resource for research on the immune response to SARS-CoV-2. The samples were drawn from the first 160 participants of the ongoing ImmuneRACE study and from 1,254 subjects provided by 6 global collaborators. The prospective study material was composed of cDNA or gDNA derived from T cells, B-cell-depleted T cells, or PBMCs. Subjects who had been exposed to COVID-19, were actively infected with it, or had recovered from it provided the deeply sampled blood TCRbeta repertoires that made up the dataset. Where available, HLA class I and class II types were taken from metadata supplied by the sample provider and were not determined by assay-based typing. Nearly every sample came with metadata listing a de-identified subject ID, COVID-19 status, age in years and sex.

Collaborating institutions collected whole blood in K2EDTA tubes following their own protocols. For TCRbeta analysis, collaborator samples were shipped as frozen whole blood, as isolated PBMCs, or as DNA extracted from either sample type. Concerning this clone: The clone's antigen remains unknown. No much larger clonotype is one base removed from it; base qualities were not supplied. The same CDR3 arises from other DNA sequences in this sample as well.

V gives up 0 bases and J gives up 10 bases, and the segment between their germline ends measures 10 bases. The CDR3 runs 13 residues from the cysteine to the phenylalanine. The CDR3 DNA has 39 bases and is translated from base 1. The germline V gene specifies MGHRA as CDR1 and YSYEKL as CDR2. The full study reports these points: The amount of clinical and demographic metadata varied by source and participant and was provided uncurated.

TCRbeta CDR3 regions were amplified from genomic DNA using the immunoSEQ Assay, a bias-controlled multiplex PCR. For the original study's pipeline: Nucleated cell counts per sample were estimated from amplification of reference gene primers within the assay. Sequence reads were collapsed and filtered to measure the absolute abundance of every unique TCRbeta CDR3 rearrangement. For each sample, productive Simpson clonality was calculated as the square root of Simpson's diversity index over productive rearrangements. The source is immuneACCESS, and TCRdb retained only in-frame sequences with V and J called. Part of the clones is not carried over; for the studies checked, unresolved V genes explain less than half of this, and the remainder is unexplained. V, J and clone size were drawn from that table, and D and trimming were deduced from the DNA. Present in this sample are 340,000 or so clones, 87% of which were seen just once. 1% of the sample is taken by the ten largest.

The sequence came from a man aged 50-60 years with active or convalescent COVID-19. The chain is made from TRBV4-1 and TRBJ2-1; TRBD1 might be the D gene, on 5 matching bases. Sequencing input: peripheral blood. In nucleotide form, the sequence is TGCGCCAGCAGCCAAGATAGGGGCAGGGAGCAGTTCTTC. Its amino acids are CASSQDRGREQFF.